A selection of T cell receptor beta chains follows, all from one sample in a study of PD-L1 blockade in urothelial cancer. Profiled with immunoSEQ multiplex PCR; TCRdb holds only in-frame clones, not every one. The sample carries 130,000 or so clones, roughly 83% recorded once. The specimen comprised PBMCs, sampled around atezolizumab (anti-PD-L1) treatment. The receptors derive from a man in his fifties or sixties with urothelial cancer. The CDR3 runs from the conserved cysteine through the conserved F or W. D genes are given only for firm matches. Rows give clone size only sometimes, using once, few, many, or a class for an expanded clone.

J | D | size | V | DNA | CDR3
TRBJ2-1 | - | few | TRBV9 | TGTGCCAGCAGCGTAGTAGAGGCAGAGTACAATGAGCAGTTCTTC | CASSVVEAEYNEQFF
TRBJ2-3 | TRBD2 | - | TRBV30 | TGTGCCTGGAGTCGACTAGCGGGAAGTACAGATACGCAGTATTTT | CAWSRLAGSTDTQYF
TRBJ2-1 | TRBD2 | - | TRBV6-5 | TGTGCCAGCAGTTGGTTAGCGGGAGGGCGTCGGGGTGAGCAGTTCTTC | CASSWLAGGRRGEQFF
TRBJ2-1 | TRBD2 | - | TRBV30 | TGTGCCTGGACCGGGACTAGCGGATACAATGAGCAGTTCTTC | CAWTGTSGYNEQFF
TRBJ1-1 | TRBD1 | - | TRBV18 | TGTGCCAGCTCACCACGACAGGGGAAAACTGAAGCTTTCTTT | CASSPRQGKTEAFF
TRBJ2-1 | TRBD2 | - | TRBV9 | TGTGCCAGCAGCGTCGGGACTAGCGGGAATGAGCAGTTCTTC | CASSVGTSGNEQFF
TRBJ2-3 | - | - | TRBV20-1 | TGCAGTGCCAAGCGGGATACGCAGTATTTT | CSAKRDTQYF
TRBJ1-3 | TRBD1 | - | TRBV11-3 | TGTGCCAGCAGCCAAGGGACAGGGAGAAACACCATATATTTT | CASSQGTGRNTIYF
TRBJ1-2 | - | - | TRBV28 | TGTGCCAGCAGTTCCACAGTCTTCTATGGCTACACCTTC | CASSSTVFYGYTF
TRBJ2-7 | TRBD2 | - | TRBV7-6 | TGTGCCAGCAGCGAACTAGCGGCCTCCTACGAGCAGTACTTC | CASSELAASYEQYF
TRBJ1-5 | TRBD1 | - | TRBV7-9 | TGTGCCAGCAGCTTAACAGGGGGTAATCAGCCCCAGCATTTT | CASSLTGGNQPQHF
TRBJ1-2 | TRBD1 | - | TRBV6-5 | TGTGCCAGCAGGGAACAGGGGTCCTATGGCTACACCTTC | CASREQGSYGYTF
TRBJ2-7 | - | few | TRBV5-1 | TGCGCCAGCAGCTTGGACGAGCGTAGCTCCTACGAGCAGTACTTC | CASSLDERSSYEQYF
TRBJ2-7 | TRBD2 | once | TRBV5-1 | TGCGCCAGCAGCGAATTCACTAGCGGCTACGAGCAGTACTTC | CASSEFTSGYEQYF
TRBJ2-2 | - | - | TRBV18 | TGTGCCAGCTCACCACAGTCAGGTGCCCGCACCGGGGAGCTGTTTTTT | CASSPQSGARTGELFF
TRBJ1-2 | - | - | TRBV19 | TGTGCCAGTAGTATAATGGCAGGAACCTTCTATGGCTACACCTTC | CASSIMAGTFYGYTF
TRBJ1-3 | TRBD1 | - | TRBV5-5 | TGTGCCAGCAGCCCGGGACAGGGGGCCAACACCATATATTTT | CASSPGQGANTIYF
TRBJ2-3 | - | few | TRBV6-4 | TGTGCCAGCAGTGACTCAGGGACATCTACGCAGTATTTT | CASSDSGTSTQYF
TRBJ2-2 | - | - | TRBV18 | TGTGCCAGCTCACCACTAACCGGGACTGCGAACACCGGGGAGCTGTTTTTT | CASSPLTGTANTGELFF
TRBJ2-3 | TRBD1 | - | TRBV6-6 | TGTGCCAGCAGTTACTCGGGGACAGGGACCGATACGCAGTATTTT | CASSYSGTGTDTQYF
TRBJ2-1 | TRBD1 | - | TRBV18 | TGTGCCAGCTCACCCGGACAGGTCTTCAATGAGCAGTTCTTC | CASSPGQVFNEQFF
TRBJ2-5 | TRBD2 | - | TRBV29-1 | TGCAGCGTTCCGGGACTAGCGGGAGTCCATGCATTAGAGACCCAGTACTTC | CSVPGLAGVHALETQYF
TRBJ2-3 | TRBD2 | - | TRBV11-2 | TGTGCCAGCAGCTTTGCCCCCCGGGAGGGCCACACAGATACGCAGTATTTT | CASSFAPREGHTDTQYF
TRBJ1-5 | - | few | TRBV28 | TGTGCCAGCAGTTCCCCCACGGGTCACAATCAGCCCCAGCATTTT | CASSSPTGHNQPQHF
TRBJ2-7 | TRBD2 | - | TRBV10-3 | TGTGCCATCAGTGAGTGGAGTGGCGGGAGGTCCGAGCAGTACTTC | CAISEWSGGRSEQYF
TRBJ2-5 | TRBD1 | - | TRBV2 | TGTGCCAGCATTGGACAGGGTCAGTACCAAGAGACCCAGTACTTC | CASIGQGQYQETQYF
TRBJ1-1 | - | - | TRBV28 | TGTGCCAGCAGTTTCCTCCAGGGGCAGTCCGCTTTCTTT | CASSFLQGQSAFF